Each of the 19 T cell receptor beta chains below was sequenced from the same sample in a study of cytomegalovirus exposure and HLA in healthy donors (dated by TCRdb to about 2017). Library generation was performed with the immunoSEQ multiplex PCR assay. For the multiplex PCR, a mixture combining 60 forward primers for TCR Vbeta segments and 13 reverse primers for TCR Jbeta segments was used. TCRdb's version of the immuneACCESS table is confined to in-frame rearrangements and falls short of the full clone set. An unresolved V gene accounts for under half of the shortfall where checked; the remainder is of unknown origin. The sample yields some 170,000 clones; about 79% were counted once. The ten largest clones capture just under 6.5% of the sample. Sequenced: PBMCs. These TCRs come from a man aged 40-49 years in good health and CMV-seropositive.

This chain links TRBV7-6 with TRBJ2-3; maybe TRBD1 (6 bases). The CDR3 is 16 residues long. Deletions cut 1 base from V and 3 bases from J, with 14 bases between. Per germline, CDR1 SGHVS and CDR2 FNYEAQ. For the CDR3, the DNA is TGTGCCAGCAGCTTAGTAGGTGTAGGGGGAACAGATACGCAGTATTTT. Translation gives CASSLVGVGGTDTQYF.

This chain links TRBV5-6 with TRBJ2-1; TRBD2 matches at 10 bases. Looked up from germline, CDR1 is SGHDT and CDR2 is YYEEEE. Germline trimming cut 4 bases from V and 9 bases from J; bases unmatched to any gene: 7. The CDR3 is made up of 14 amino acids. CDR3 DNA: TGTGCCAGCAGCCTCGGGACTAGCGAGGCTGAGCAGTTCTTC. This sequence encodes CASSLGTSEAEQFF.

The CDR3 is CASSLQATGGGYTF. In DNA form, the CDR3 reads TGCGCCAGCAGCTTGCAGGCCACAGGGGGTGGCTACACCTTC. This sequence joins TRBV5-1 and TRBJ1-2, with 8 bases that match TRBD1. The CDR3 runs 14 residues. The V segment lost 1 base and the J segment 7 bases; nucleotides outside the gene matches: 6. The germline V gene has CDR1 SGHRS and CDR2 YFSETQ. Looking up the rest from reference TRBV5-1 and TRBJ1-2 gives the full variable domain: KAGVTQTPRYLIKTRGQQVTLSCSPISGHRSVSWYQQTPGQGLQFLFEYFSETQRNKGNFPGRFSGRQFSNSRSEMNVSTLELGDSALYLCASSLQATGGGYTFGSGTRLTVV.

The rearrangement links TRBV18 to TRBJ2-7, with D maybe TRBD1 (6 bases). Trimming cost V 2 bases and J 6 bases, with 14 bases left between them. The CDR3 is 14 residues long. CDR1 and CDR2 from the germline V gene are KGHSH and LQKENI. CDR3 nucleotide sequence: TGTGCCAGCTCACCATCCGGAACAGGGACCGAGCAGTACTTC. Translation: CASSPSGTGTEQYF.

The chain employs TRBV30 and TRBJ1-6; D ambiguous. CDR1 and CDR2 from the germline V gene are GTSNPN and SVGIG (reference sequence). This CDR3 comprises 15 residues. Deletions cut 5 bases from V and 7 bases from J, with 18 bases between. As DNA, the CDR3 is TGTGCCTGGGGAAGTGGGCGTTTACCGAATTCACCCCTCCACTTT. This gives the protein CAWGSGRLPNSPLHF.

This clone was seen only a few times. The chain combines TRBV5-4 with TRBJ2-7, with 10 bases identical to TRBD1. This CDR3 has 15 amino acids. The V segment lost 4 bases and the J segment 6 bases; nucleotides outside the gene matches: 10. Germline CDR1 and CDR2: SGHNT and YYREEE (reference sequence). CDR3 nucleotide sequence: TGTGCCAGCAGCGTGACAGGGGGCGGTCCCGGCGAGCAGTACTTC. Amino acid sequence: CASSVTGGGPGEQYF.

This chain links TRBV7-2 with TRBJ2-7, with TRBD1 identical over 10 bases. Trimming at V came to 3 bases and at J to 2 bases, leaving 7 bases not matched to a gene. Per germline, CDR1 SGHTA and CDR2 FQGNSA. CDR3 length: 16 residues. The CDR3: CASSFPLGTGAYEQYF. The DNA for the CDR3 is TGTGCCAGCAGCTTCCCCCTCGGGACAGGGGCCTACGAGCAGTACTTC.

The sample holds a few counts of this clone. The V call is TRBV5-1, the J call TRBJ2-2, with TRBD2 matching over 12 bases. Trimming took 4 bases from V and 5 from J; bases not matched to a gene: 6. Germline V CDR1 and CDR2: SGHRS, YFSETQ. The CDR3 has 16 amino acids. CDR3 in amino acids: CASSLALAGGTGELFF. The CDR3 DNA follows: TGCGCCAGCAGCCTGGCACTAGCGGGAGGTACCGGGGAGCTGTTTTTT.

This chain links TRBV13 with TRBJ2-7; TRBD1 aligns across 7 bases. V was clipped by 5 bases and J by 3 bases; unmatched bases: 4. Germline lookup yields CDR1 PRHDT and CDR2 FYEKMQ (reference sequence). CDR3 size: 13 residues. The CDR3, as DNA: TGTGCCAGCAGCCCTCGGGACAGCTACGAGCAGTACTTC. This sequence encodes CASSPRDSYEQYF.

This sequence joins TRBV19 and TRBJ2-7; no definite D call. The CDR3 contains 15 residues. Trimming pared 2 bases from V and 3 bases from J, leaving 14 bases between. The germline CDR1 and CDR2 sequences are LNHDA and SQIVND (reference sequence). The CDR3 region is CASSIYHGNYYEQYF. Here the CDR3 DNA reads TGTGCCAGTAGTATATACCACGGTAATTACTACGAGCAGTACTTC.

Written as DNA, the CDR3 is TGTGCCAGTAGTGTCCCGGGTTACGAGCAGTACTTC. Encoded protein: CASSVPGYEQYF. The chain recombines TRBV28 with TRBJ2-7, with D unresolved. Germline CDR1 reads MDHEN; CDR2 reads SYDVKM. V lost 9 bases and J 4 bases, leaving 13 bases between the germline ends. This CDR3 is 12 amino acids long.

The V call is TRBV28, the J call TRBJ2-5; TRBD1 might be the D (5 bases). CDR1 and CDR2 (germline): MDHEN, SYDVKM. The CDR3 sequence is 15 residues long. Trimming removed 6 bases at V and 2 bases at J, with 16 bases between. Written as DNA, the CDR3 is TGTGCCAGCAGCCAACCTAGGACATTTCAAGAGACCCAGTACTTC. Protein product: CASSQPRTFQETQYF.

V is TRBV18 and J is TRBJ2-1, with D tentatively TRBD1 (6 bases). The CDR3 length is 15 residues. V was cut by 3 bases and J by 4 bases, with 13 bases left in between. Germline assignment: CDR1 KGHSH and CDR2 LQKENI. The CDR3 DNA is TGTGCCAGCTCACCCCAACTTGGACAGTACAATGAGCAGTTCTTC. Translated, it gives CASSPQLGQYNEQFF. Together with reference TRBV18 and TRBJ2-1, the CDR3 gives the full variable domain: NAGVMQNPRHLVRRRGQEARLRCSPMKGHSHVYWYRQLPEEGLKFMVYLQKENIIDESGMPKERFSAEFPKEGPSILRIQQVVRGDSAAYFCASSPQLGQYNEQFFGPGTRLTVL.

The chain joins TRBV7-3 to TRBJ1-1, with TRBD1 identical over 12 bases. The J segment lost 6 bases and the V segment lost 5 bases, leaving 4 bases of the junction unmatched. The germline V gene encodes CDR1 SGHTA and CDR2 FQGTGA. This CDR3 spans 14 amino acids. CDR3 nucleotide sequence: TGTGCCAGCAGCCCGGGACAGGGGGCTCCTGAAGCTTTCTTT. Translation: CASSPGQGAPEAFF.

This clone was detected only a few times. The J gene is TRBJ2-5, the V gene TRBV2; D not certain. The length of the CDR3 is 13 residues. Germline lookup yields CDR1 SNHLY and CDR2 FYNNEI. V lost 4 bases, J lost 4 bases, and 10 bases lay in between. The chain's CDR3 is CASSGPGIETQYF. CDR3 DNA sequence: TGTGCCAGCAGTGGCCCAGGAATAGAGACCCAGTACTTC.

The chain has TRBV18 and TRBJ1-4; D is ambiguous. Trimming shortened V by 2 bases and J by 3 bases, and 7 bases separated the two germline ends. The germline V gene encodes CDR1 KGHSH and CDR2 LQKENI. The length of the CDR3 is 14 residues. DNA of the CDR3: TGTGCCAGCTCACCAATGGGAGCTAATGAAAAACTGTTTTTT. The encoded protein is CASSPMGANEKLFF.

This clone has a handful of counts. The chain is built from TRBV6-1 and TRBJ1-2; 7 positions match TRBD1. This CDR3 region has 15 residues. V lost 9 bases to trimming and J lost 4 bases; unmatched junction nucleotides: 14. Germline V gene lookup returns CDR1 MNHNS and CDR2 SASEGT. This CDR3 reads CASNEGPGQLYGYTF. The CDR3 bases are TGTGCCAGTAATGAAGGGCCGGGACAGCTCTATGGCTACACCTTC.

The DNA of the CDR3 is TGCAGCGTTTTAACCGGGACAGGGGGTGAAAAACTGTTTTTT. Amino acids: CSVLTGTGGEKLFF. V gene TRBV29-1 combines with J gene TRBJ1-4; 11 bases line up with TRBD1. Germline V gene data show CDR1 as SQVTM and CDR2 as ANQGSEA. V trimming: 5 bases; J trimming: 7 bases; junction bases outside the gene matches: 6. CDR3 size: 14 residues.

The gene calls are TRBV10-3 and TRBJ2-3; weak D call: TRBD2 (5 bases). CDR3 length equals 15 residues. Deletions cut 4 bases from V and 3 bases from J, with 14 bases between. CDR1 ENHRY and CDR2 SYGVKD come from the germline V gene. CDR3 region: CAISGESGPTDTQYF. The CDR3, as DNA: TGTGCCATCAGTGGGGAGTCTGGGCCTACAGATACGCAGTATTTT.